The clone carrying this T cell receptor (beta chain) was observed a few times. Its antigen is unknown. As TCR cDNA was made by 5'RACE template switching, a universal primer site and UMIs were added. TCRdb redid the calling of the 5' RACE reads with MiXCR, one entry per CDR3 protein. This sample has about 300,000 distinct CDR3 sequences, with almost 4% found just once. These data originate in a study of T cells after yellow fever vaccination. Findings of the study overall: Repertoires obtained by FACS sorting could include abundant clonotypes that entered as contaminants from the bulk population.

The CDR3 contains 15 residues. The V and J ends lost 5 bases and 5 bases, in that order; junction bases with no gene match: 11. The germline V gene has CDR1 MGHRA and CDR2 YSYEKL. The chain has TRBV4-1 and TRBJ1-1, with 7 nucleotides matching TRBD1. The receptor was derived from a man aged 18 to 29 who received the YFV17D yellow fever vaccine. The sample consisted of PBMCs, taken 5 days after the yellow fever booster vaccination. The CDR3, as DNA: TGCGCCAGCAGCGCGGCAGATGACAGGGTAACTGAAGCTTTCTTT. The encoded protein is CASSAADDRVTEAFF.